A selection of T cell receptor beta chains follows, all from one sample in a study of radiation and T cells in renal cell carcinoma. TCRdb's table, derived via immunoSEQ multiplex PCR, lists solely in-frame clones and lacks some. The profile shows 130,000 or so clones, approximately 87% of them singletons. The material sequenced was blood, taken from a patient whose treatment included radiotherapy and nephrectomy. The origin of the receptors is a woman between 50 and 59 years old with renal cell carcinoma. CDR3s include the opening cysteine and the closing phenylalanine or tryptophan. Fields, in order: CDR3 length, D gene, V gene, J gene, clone size, CDR3 protein, CDR3 DNA. The D gene is left open where the match is weak. Clone size is stated in some rows and not others, as once, few, many or a class when expanded.

CDR3 length: 11
D gene: .
V gene: TRBV6-6
J gene: TRBJ1-1
clone size: .
CDR3 protein: CASTRGGAAFF
CDR3 DNA: TGTGCCAGCACCCGAGGGGGTGCGGCTTTCTTT

CDR3 length: 14
D gene: .
V gene: TRBV19
J gene: TRBJ1-1
clone size: .
CDR3 protein: CASSLRPMETEAFF
CDR3 DNA: TGTGCCAGTAGTCTCCGACCCATGGAGACTGAAGCTTTCTTT

CDR3 length: 14
D gene: TRBD1
V gene: TRBV30
J gene: TRBJ2-1
clone size: .
CDR3 protein: CAWSRQGGISEQFF
CDR3 DNA: TGTGCCTGGTCGCGACAGGGGGGAATCAGTGAGCAGTTCTTC

CDR3 length: 13
D gene: .
V gene: TRBV6-1
J gene: TRBJ2-7
clone size: .
CDR3 protein: CASSFEGIYEQYF
CDR3 DNA: TGTGCCAGCAGTTTCGAAGGGATCTACGAGCAGTACTTC

CDR3 length: 15
D gene: TRBD1
V gene: TRBV5-5
J gene: TRBJ1-6
clone size: .
CDR3 protein: CASSLPGQGYSPLHF
CDR3 DNA: TGTGCCAGCAGCTTGCCGGGACAGGGCTATTCACCCCTCCACTTT

CDR3 length: 15
D gene: TRBD1
V gene: TRBV9
J gene: TRBJ2-7
clone size: .
CDR3 protein: CASSVAPGQAYEQYF
CDR3 DNA: TGTGCCAGCAGCGTAGCTCCGGGACAGGCCTACGAGCAGTACTTC

CDR3 length: 12
D gene: .
V gene: TRBV6-5
J gene: TRBJ2-7
clone size: .
CDR3 protein: CASRRRDYEQYF
CDR3 DNA: TGTGCCAGCAGAAGACGTGACTACGAGCAGTACTTC

CDR3 length: 13
D gene: .
V gene: TRBV2
J gene: TRBJ2-7
clone size: .
CDR3 protein: CASSMVGSYEQYF
CDR3 DNA: TGTGCCAGCAGCATGGTGGGCAGCTACGAGCAGTACTTC

CDR3 length: 15
D gene: .
V gene: TRBV27
J gene: TRBJ1-5
clone size: .
CDR3 protein: CASSLWGNSNQPQHF
CDR3 DNA: TGTGCCAGCAGTTTATGGGGGAATAGCAATCAGCCCCAGCATTTT

CDR3 length: 14
D gene: .
V gene: TRBV29-1
J gene: TRBJ2-5
clone size: few
CDR3 protein: CSVEVLSLGETQYF
CDR3 DNA: TGCAGCGTTGAAGTCTTGTCCCTCGGGGAGACCCAGTACTTC

CDR3 length: 14
D gene: .
V gene: TRBV5-4
J gene: TRBJ2-5
clone size: .
CDR3 protein: CASSLVGNSETQYF
CDR3 DNA: TGTGCCAGCAGCTTGGTTGGGAATTCGGAGACCCAGTACTTC

CDR3 length: 18
D gene: TRBD1
V gene: TRBV5-1
J gene: TRBJ2-7
clone size: .
CDR3 protein: CASSRNQRGQVDRVEQYF
CDR3 DNA: TGCGCCAGCAGCAGGAACCAAAGGGGACAGGTGGATCGGGTTGAGCAGTACTTC

CDR3 length: 14
D gene: .
V gene: TRBV5-1
J gene: TRBJ1-4
clone size: .
CDR3 protein: CASSLEQWDEKLFF
CDR3 DNA: TGCGCCAGCAGCTTGGAACAATGGGATGAAAAACTGTTTTTT

CDR3 length: 16
D gene: .
V gene: TRBV5-1
J gene: TRBJ1-4
clone size: few
CDR3 protein: CASSPGQMELTEKLFF
CDR3 DNA: TGCGCCAGCAGCCCTGGCCAGATGGAGTTGACTGAAAAACTGTTTTTT

CDR3 length: 8
D gene: .
V gene: TRBV20-1
J gene: TRBJ1-2
clone size: .
CDR3 protein: CSANGYTF
CDR3 DNA: TGCAGTGCTAATGGCTACACCTTC

CDR3 length: 12
D gene: .
V gene: TRBV10-2
J gene: TRBJ2-7
clone size: .
CDR3 protein: CASEAGAHEQYF
CDR3 DNA: TGCGCCAGCGAAGCAGGGGCCCACGAGCAGTACTTC

CDR3 length: 13
D gene: .
V gene: TRBV12-1
J gene: TRBJ1-5
clone size: .
CDR3 protein: CASSFVWGQPQHF
CDR3 DNA: TGTGCCAGCAGCTTTGTGTGGGGTCAGCCCCAGCATTTT

CDR3 length: 13
D gene: .
V gene: TRBV5-1
J gene: TRBJ1-5
clone size: .
CDR3 protein: CASSLSGNQPQHF
CDR3 DNA: TGCGCCAGCAGCTTGTCGGGCAATCAGCCCCAGCATTTT

CDR3 length: 13
D gene: TRBD1
V gene: TRBV6-5
J gene: TRBJ1-6
clone size: .
CDR3 protein: CASRDRVDSPLHF
CDR3 DNA: TGTGCCAGCCGGGACAGGGTCGATTCACCCCTCCACTTT

CDR3 length: 14
D gene: .
V gene: TRBV7-2
J gene: TRBJ2-7
clone size: .
CDR3 protein: CASSLVPGEGEQYF
CDR3 DNA: TGTGCCAGCAGCTTAGTGCCAGGGGAGGGGGAGCAGTACTTC

CDR3 length: 14
D gene: TRBD1
V gene: TRBV27
J gene: TRBJ2-7
clone size: .
CDR3 protein: CASSINRQGHEQYF
CDR3 DNA: TGTGCCAGCAGTATCAATCGACAGGGCCACGAGCAGTACTTC

CDR3 length: 18
D gene: TRBD1
V gene: TRBV30
J gene: TRBJ1-3
clone size: .
CDR3 protein: CAWSVDRVSSSSGNTIYF
CDR3 DNA: TGTGCCTGGAGTGTAGACAGGGTCTCCTCCAGCTCTGGAAACACCATATATTTT

CDR3 length: 14
D gene: .
V gene: TRBV4-3
J gene: TRBJ1-2
clone size: once
CDR3 protein: CASSHSTGNYGYTF
CDR3 DNA: TGCGCCAGCAGCCATTCGACAGGCAACTATGGCTACACCTTC

CDR3 length: 13
D gene: .
V gene: TRBV5-4
J gene: TRBJ1-2
clone size: .
CDR3 protein: CASSRDGNYGYTF
CDR3 DNA: TGTGCCAGCAGCCGGGACGGGAACTATGGCTACACCTTC

CDR3 length: 14
D gene: .
V gene: TRBV19
J gene: TRBJ1-5
clone size: .
CDR3 protein: CASSITEWNQPQHF
CDR3 DNA: TGTGCCAGTAGTATTACGGAATGGAATCAGCCCCAGCATTTT

CDR3 length: 14
D gene: .
V gene: TRBV6-6
J gene: TRBJ1-4
clone size: .
CDR3 protein: CASSSVGSNEKLFF
CDR3 DNA: TGTGCCAGCAGTAGCGTAGGGTCCAATGAAAAACTGTTTTTT

CDR3 length: 13
D gene: TRBD1
V gene: TRBV7-9
J gene: TRBJ1-2
clone size: .
CDR3 protein: CASILGTGVGYTF
CDR3 DNA: TGTGCCAGCATTCTGGGGACAGGGGTGGGCTACACCTTC

CDR3 length: 14
D gene: .
V gene: TRBV7-9
J gene: TRBJ2-7
clone size: .
CDR3 protein: CASSLAMGSYEQYF
CDR3 DNA: TGTGCCAGCAGCTTAGCTATGGGATCCTACGAGCAGTACTTC